Reported below is one T cell receptor beta chain. Its antigen is as yet unknown. TCRdb's table, derived via immunoSEQ multiplex PCR, lists solely in-frame clones and lacks some. Among about 24,000 clones, around nine tenths were seen once, and the ten largest hold approximately 2.9%. Germline-derived CDR1 and CDR2 are LNHDA and SQIVND (reference sequence). V was clipped by 3 bases and J by 2 bases; unmatched bases: 2. The CDR3 contains 15 residues. This specimen belongs to a study of T cells in localized non-small cell lung cancer. Study-level results: Greater blood T cell density accompanied longer overall survival. For the top 100 tumor clones, a median approximately 61 also appeared in adjacent lung. Uninvolved adjacent lung had more T cell clonality than any other tissue, topping tumor.

The V and J genes are TRBV19 and TRBJ2-1, with 9 bases that match TRBD2. Specimen: peripheral blood, collected before any cancer treatment. The receptor's source is a woman aged 35 to 70 with stage I lung adenocarcinoma. The CDR3 loop reads CASSMEREAYNEQFF. For the CDR3, the DNA is TGTGCCAGTAGTATGGAGCGGGAGGCCTACAATGAGCAGTTCTTC.